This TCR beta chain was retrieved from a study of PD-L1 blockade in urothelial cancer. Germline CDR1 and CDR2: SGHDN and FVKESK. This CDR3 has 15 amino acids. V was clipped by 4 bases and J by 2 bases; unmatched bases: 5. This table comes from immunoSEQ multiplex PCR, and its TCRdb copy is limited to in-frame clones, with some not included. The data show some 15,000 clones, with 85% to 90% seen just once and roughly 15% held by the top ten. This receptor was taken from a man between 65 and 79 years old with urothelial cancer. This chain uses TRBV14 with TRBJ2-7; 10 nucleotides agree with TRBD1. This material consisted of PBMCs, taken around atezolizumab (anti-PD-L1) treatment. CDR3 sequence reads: CASSRGDRGAYEQYF. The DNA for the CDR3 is TGTGCCAGCAGCCGAGGGGACAGGGGAGCCTACGAGCAGTACTTC.